This is a list of T cell receptor beta chains from one sample in a study of T cells after posttransplantation cyclophosphamide. Sequencing used immunoSEQ multiplex PCR; TCRdb keeps in-frame clones, though not all of them. The sample carries roughly 19,000 clones, around 87% recorded once. The sequenced sample was PBMCs, obtained approximately 370 days after allogeneic stem cell transplant with calcineurin inhibitor and methotrexate. These receptors were collected from a female patient in her 30s who received an allogeneic stem cell transplant from an unrelated donor, was CMV-positive, and had acute and chronic GVHD. The graft donor may account for some of the T cells. Each CDR3 is given with its conserved first and last residue. The D gene is left open where the match is weak. Only part of the rows carry a size: once, few, many, or a class if the clone is expanded.

TRBV7-9	-	few	TRBJ2-3	TGTGCCAGCAGCTTCACCCACTTCTTAGAGGACACAGATACGCAGTATTTT	CASSFTHFLEDTDTQYF
TRBV5-6	TRBD1	-	TRBJ2-7	TGTGCCAGCAGCCTCGACAGGGAAGTACTCTCCTACGAGCAGTACTTC	CASSLDREVLSYEQYF
TRBV6-4	-	few	TRBJ1-4	TGTGCCAGCAGTGAGACATTGGGCGAAAAACTGTTTTTT	CASSETLGEKLFF
TRBV19	TRBD1	-	TRBJ2-1	TGTGCCAGTAGCAGGAGAGGGGGCTGGAATGAGCAGTTCTTC	CASSRRGGWNEQFF
TRBV27	TRBD1	-	TRBJ1-4	TGTGCCAGCAGTCACGGGACAGCCCGATTCGGGGAAAAACTGTTTTTT	CASSHGTARFGEKLFF
TRBV27	TRBD1	-	TRBJ2-6	TGTGCCAGCAGTTTAGGGACAGGGTCCTCTGGGGCCAACGTCCTGACTTTC	CASSLGTGSSGANVLTF
TRBV9	-	-	TRBJ1-2	TGTGCCAGCAGCGTAGCTTCGAGTCCTAACTATGGCTACACCTTC	CASSVASSPNYGYTF
TRBV6-5	TRBD2	-	TRBJ2-5	TGTGCCAGCAGTTCCAATACAGCGGGGCGAGAGACCCAGTACTTC	CASSSNTAGRETQYF
TRBV6-4	-	-	TRBJ2-6	TGTGCCAGCAGTGACCAGGGTTTAGGGTCTGGGGCCAACGTCCTGACTTTC	CASSDQGLGSGANVLTF
TRBV25-1	TRBD2	-	TRBJ2-3	TGTGCCAGCAGTTCGAGACTAGCGGGAGGCCCGCCGTTTACGCAGTATTTT	CASSSRLAGGPPFTQYF
TRBV19	TRBD1	-	TRBJ1-1	TGTGCCAGTAGTGCCTACAGGGGAGCGAACACTGAAGCTTTCTTT	CASSAYRGANTEAFF
TRBV5-5	TRBD1	-	TRBJ1-1	TGTGCCAGCAGCCGACGACAGGGGGGAACTGAAGCTTTCTTT	CASSRRQGGTEAFF
TRBV18	TRBD1	few	TRBJ1-2	TGTGCCAGCTCACCCCGGGGACAGGGGGAAGTCGGCTACACCTTC	CASSPRGQGEVGYTF
TRBV18	-	-	TRBJ2-1	TGTGCCAGCTCACCAACACAGAACAATGAGCAGTTCTTC	CASSPTQNNEQFF
TRBV28	TRBD2	-	TRBJ2-1	TGTGCCAGCAGTCCCCATAGCGGGAGGGACGATGAGCAGTTCTTC	CASSPHSGRDDEQFF
TRBV7-9	-	-	TRBJ2-3	TGTGCCAGCAGCCAGTCCGGGACTCGGTATCCGGCTACGCAGTATTTT	CASSQSGTRYPATQYF
TRBV14	-	few	TRBJ1-3	TGTGCCAGCAGCCAGTCGGGCTCTGGAAACACCATATATTTT	CASSQSGSGNTIYF
TRBV27	-	-	TRBJ2-2	TGTGCCAGCAGACTACTCACTGGGGGGACCGGGGAGCTGTTTTTT	CASRLLTGGTGELFF
TRBV6-4	-	-	TRBJ2-1	TGTGCCAGCAGCCCGGAGATAGCGGCTTACAATGAGCAGTTCTTC	CASSPEIAAYNEQFF
TRBV27	-	-	TRBJ2-2	TGTGCCAGCAGTTTAGGTGGAGGCACCGGGGAGCTGTTTTTT	CASSLGGGTGELFF
TRBV5-8	TRBD1	-	TRBJ1-4	TGTGCCAGCAGCTTGGACGGGACAGGGGGCGAAAAACTGTTTTTT	CASSLDGTGGEKLFF
TRBV27	TRBD2	-	TRBJ2-1	TGTGCCAGCAGTCCACCGGGACTAGACTATGAGCAGTTCTTC	CASSPPGLDYEQFF
TRBV5-8	-	-	TRBJ2-3	TGTGCCAGCAGCTTGCAAAGCGGTACAGATACGCAGTATTTT	CASSLQSGTDTQYF
TRBV18	TRBD1	once	TRBJ2-2	TGTGCCAGCTCACCACCGGGACAGCTGTCTCCCGGGGAGCTGTTTTTT	CASSPPGQLSPGELFF
TRBV23-1	-	once	TRBJ2-2	TGCGCCAGCACCACGCGGACAGCTAACACCGGGGAGCTGTTTTTT	CASTTRTANTGELFF
TRBV12-5	-	-	TRBJ2-1	TGTGCTAGTGGTTTGGTACGGGACAACCCCTACAATGAGCAGTTCTTC	CASGLVRDNPYNEQFF
TRBV29-1	-	-	TRBJ1-2	TGCAGCGGGGACCGGGACACCGGTGGCTACACCTTC	CSGDRDTGGYTF
TRBV5-4	TRBD2	-	TRBJ2-1	TGTGCCAGCAGCTTGGGGACACTAGCGGGAGGGTGGAATGAGCAGTTCTTC	CASSLGTLAGGWNEQFF
TRBV6-1	-	few	TRBJ1-1	TGTGCCAGCAGTGAAGCTGGCGGTGTTGAAGCTTTCTTT	CASSEAGGVEAFF
TRBV7-9	-	-	TRBJ2-1	TGTGCCAGCAGCTTAGTCCGGGGGTCGGCAGTTGAGCAGTTCTTC	CASSLVRGSAVEQFF
TRBV5-4	TRBD1	-	TRBJ1-2	TGTGCCAGCAGCTTTACAGGGGGCGAGGGCTACACCTTC	CASSFTGGEGYTF
TRBV30	-	-	TRBJ2-5	TGTGCCTGGACAGGGGGGAAAGAGACCCAGTACTTC	CAWTGGKETQYF
TRBV6-6	TRBD1	-	TRBJ1-1	TGTGCCAGCAGTTATGGGACAGGGGGCACGAACACTGAAGCTTTCTTT	CASSYGTGGTNTEAFF
TRBV5-1	TRBD2	-	TRBJ2-2	TGCGCCAGCAGCTCGAGCGGGGGAGACACCGGGGAGCTGTTTTTT	CASSSSGGDTGELFF
TRBV19	-	-	TRBJ2-3	TGTGCCAGTAGCGGGAAGGGCACAGATACGCAGTATTTT	CASSGKGTDTQYF
TRBV6-5	-	-	TRBJ2-1	TGTGCCAGCGCGGATTTACAACGCCATGAGCAGTTCTTC	CASADLQRHEQFF
TRBV6-5	TRBD1	-	TRBJ2-1	TGTGCCAGCAGTCCACAGGGGGTGTCCTACAATGAGCAGTTCTTC	CASSPQGVSYNEQFF
TRBV9	TRBD1	-	TRBJ2-7	TGTGCCAGCAGCGTAGAACAGGGGACCTCCTACGAGCAGTACTTC	CASSVEQGTSYEQYF
TRBV4-3	-	-	TRBJ2-2	TGCGCCAGCAGCCAAGATATGGGGGCGAAGCTGTTTTTT	CASSQDMGAKLFF
TRBV6-5	TRBD1	-	TRBJ2-7	TGTGCCAGCAGTTTAGGGACAGGATACTACGAGCAGTACTTC	CASSLGTGYYEQYF
TRBV5-1	-	-	TRBJ1-4	TGCGCCAGCAGCCGGAGGGGGGGTCAAGATGAAAAACTGTTTTTT	CASSRRGGQDEKLFF
TRBV7-9	-	-	TRBJ1-5	TGTGCCGGGGGGACGGAGTATGGCAATCAGCCCCAGCATTTT	CAGGTEYGNQPQHF
TRBV2	TRBD1	-	TRBJ1-3	TGTGCCAGCAGTGAGACAGGGGCAGGCCGAGCTGGAAACACCATATATTTT	CASSETGAGRAGNTIYF
TRBV12-2	-	-	TRBJ2-3	TGTGCAAGTCGCTTTGTTTTGAGACTAGCGAGAACTTCTAGCACAGATACGCAGTATTTT	CASRFVLRLARTSSTDTQYF
TRBV7-8	-	-	TRBJ1-2	TGTGCCAGCAGCTTCCAGGGAGGGGATAATAACTATGGCTACACCTTC	CASSFQGGDNNYGYTF
TRBV4-1	TRBD1	-	TRBJ2-2	TGCGCCAGCAGCCTTTTACGGACAGGGAACACCGGGGAGCTGTTTTTT	CASSLLRTGNTGELFF
TRBV5-4	-	once	TRBJ2-3	TGTGCCAGCATTCCCTGGGGGGGCAGGGCAGATACGCAGTATTTT	CASIPWGGRADTQYF
TRBV29-1	TRBD1	-	TRBJ2-1	TGCAGCGTTGAGAACAGGGGCTACAATGAGCAGTTCTTC	CSVENRGYNEQFF
TRBV9	TRBD2	-	TRBJ2-7	TGTGCCAGCAGCGTAGCTCCTAGCGGGAGTTACGAGCAGTACTTC	CASSVAPSGSYEQYF
TRBV29-1	-	-	TRBJ2-6	TGCAGCGTTGCGAAGCGGCTCTCTGGGGCCAACGTCCTGACTTTC	CSVAKRLSGANVLTF
TRBV5-4	-	-	TRBJ2-1	TGTGCCAGCAGCTCCGGAGTTAGGTCCTACAATGAGCAGTTCTTC	CASSSGVRSYNEQFF
TRBV7-8	-	-	TRBJ2-3	TGTGCCAGCAGCTTTGAAGATCAGGGCGGCGGAGATACGCAGTATTTT	CASSFEDQGGGDTQYF
TRBV5-6	TRBD1	-	TRBJ1-1	TGTGCCAGCAGCCGAGGGACAGGGAGAGCTGAAGCTTTCTTT	CASSRGTGRAEAFF
TRBV13	TRBD1	-	TRBJ1-2	TGTGCCAGCAGCACACCACAGGGGAACTATGGCTACACCTTC	CASSTPQGNYGYTF
TRBV6-5	TRBD2	-	TRBJ2-5	TGTGCCAGCAGGCGACTAGCGGGAGGGAGTCAGACCCAGTACTTC	CASRRLAGGSQTQYF
TRBV11-3	TRBD2	-	TRBJ2-2	TGTGCCAGCAGCTTAGCGGGAGGGCTCACCGGGGAGCTGTTTTTT	CASSLAGGLTGELFF
TRBV20-1	TRBD1	-	TRBJ1-2	TGCAGTGCGGGGGACAGGGCTGGCTACACCTTC	CSAGDRAGYTF
TRBV6-5	TRBD2	-	TRBJ2-7	TGTGCCAGCAGTTACTCACTAGCGGGAGTCTACGAGCAGTACTTC	CASSYSLAGVYEQYF
TRBV6-6	-	few	TRBJ1-3	TGTGCCAGCAGTGGCACAGGGCTCAGCTCTGGAAACACCATATATTTT	CASSGTGLSSGNTIYF